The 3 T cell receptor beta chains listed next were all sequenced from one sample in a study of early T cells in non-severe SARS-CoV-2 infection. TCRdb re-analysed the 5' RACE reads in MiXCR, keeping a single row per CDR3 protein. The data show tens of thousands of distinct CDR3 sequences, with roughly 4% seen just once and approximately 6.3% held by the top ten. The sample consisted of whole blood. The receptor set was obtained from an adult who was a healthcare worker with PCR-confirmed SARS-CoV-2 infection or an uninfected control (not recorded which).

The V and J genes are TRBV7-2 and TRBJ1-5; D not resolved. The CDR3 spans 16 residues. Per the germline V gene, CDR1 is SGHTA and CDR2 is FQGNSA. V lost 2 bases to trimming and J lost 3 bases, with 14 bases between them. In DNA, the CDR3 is TGTGCCAGCAGCTTAAAGGCTACAGTTCCCAATCAGCCCCAGCATTTT. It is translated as CASSLKATVPNQPQHF. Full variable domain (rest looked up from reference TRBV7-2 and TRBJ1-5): GAGVSQSPSNKVTEKGKDVELRCDPISGHTALYWYRQSLGQGLEFLIYFQGNSAPDKSGLPSDRFSAERTGGSVSTLTIQRTQQEDSAVYLCASSLKATVPNQPQHFGDGTRLSIL.

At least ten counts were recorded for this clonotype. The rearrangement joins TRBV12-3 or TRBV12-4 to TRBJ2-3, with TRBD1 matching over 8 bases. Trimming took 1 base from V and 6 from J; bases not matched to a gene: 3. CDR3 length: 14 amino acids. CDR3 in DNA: TGTGCCAGCAGTTTAGGGACAGGGAGGGATACGCAGTATTTT. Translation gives CASSLGTGRDTQYF.

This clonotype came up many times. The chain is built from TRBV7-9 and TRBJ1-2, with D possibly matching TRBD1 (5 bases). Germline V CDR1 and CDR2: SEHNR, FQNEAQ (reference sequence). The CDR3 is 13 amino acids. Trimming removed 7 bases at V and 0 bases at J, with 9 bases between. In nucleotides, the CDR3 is TGTGCCAGCACAGGGATTACTAACTATGGCTACACCTTC. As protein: CASTGITNYGYTF.